The following is a T cell receptor beta chain sequence with its context. Its antigen remains undetermined. The sample holds no much larger clone one base away, and base qualities are not on file. Using the deep immunoSEQ assay, multiplex PCR amplified TCR CDR3 regions from genomic DNA. Extracted genomic DNA from each cell subset was spread evenly across all wells of several immunoSEQ 96-well plates, with each plate serving as a replicate. Each replicate PCR for sorted subsets received 150 to 250 ng genomic DNA, equal to roughly 30,000 T cell genomes. Purified libraries were measured with a Qubit 3.0 fluorometer, size-checked on a Bioanalyzer 2100, and measured again with the KAPA Library Quantification kit. Every immunoSEQ 96-well plate was sequenced on a separate single-read 150-cycle Illumina NextSeq 550 flow cell. For the original study's pipeline: The immunoSEQ output contained only junctional sequences without quality scores, so filtering could not match that applied to full-length reads. Sequences were annotated with PyIR, a Python wrapper for IgBLAST v1.9, and V/J genes and CDR3 were assigned using IMGT germline references. Reads were filtered out if the reads had weak V/J assignments (E-value above 1e-6), no CDR3, stop codons, out-of-frame junctions, or ambiguous translated residues. A V3J clonotype was defined by an identical inferred V gene, J gene, and CDR3 amino acid sequence. Percentage overlap between repertoires was calculated by dividing the number of shared unique clonotypes by the size of the smaller repertoire. Three approaches were used to assess repertoire richness: RTK rarefaction, the Chao1 estimator, and Recon v2.1 estimates of unobserved clonotypes. Generation probabilities were computed with OLGA for all TCRbeta clonotypes obtained by the gDNA method from several donors. What TCRdb holds here is the immuneACCESS table cut down to in-frame rearrangements. Part of the clones is not present; checked against another copy, under half of the missing clones reflect an unresolved V gene, and the others are unexplained. V and J calls and clone size follow that table, whereas D and trimming were derived from the DNA. The sample has around 2,000,000 clones on record, approximately 94% of them singletons. 0.85% to 1.2% of the sample belongs to the ten largest clones.

CD8 naive samples were obtained by positive selection for CCR7 among CD45RO-negative cells, yielding a CD45RA+CCR7+ population from which TemRA cells were excluded. The donors were healthy, HIV-negative adults with no recently reported acute infections or vaccinations. Every donor was a Caucasian adult residing in Nashville, Tennessee, USA. Blood was obtained by leukapheresis, after which PBMCs were separated by Ficoll-Histopaque density gradient centrifugation and cryopreserved in liquid nitrogen vapor phase. Analytical flow cytometry was used to check the purity and quantity of each magnetically sorted T cell population. From each sorted fraction, genomic DNA was isolated and quantified by UV absorbance on a Nanodrop 2000c. From the cysteine up to the phenylalanine, the CDR3 has a length of 15 residues. Just CDR3 DNA is preserved here, 45 bases in frame from base 1. Relative to germline, V is missing 4 bases and J is missing 7 bases, with 6 bases of the junction outside any gene match. As encoded in the germline V gene, CDR1 is SGHDT while CDR2 is YYEEEE.

The data belong to a study of shared clonotypes between healthy human individuals (dated by TCRdb to about 2020). For context, the study as a whole: The cohort included three men and a couple of women between 18 and 49 years of age. To estimate repertoire size and how much clonotypes are shared between individuals, the study performed deep sequencing of blood TCR repertoires from about five healthy adults. Different laboratories and diverse techniques were used to prepare libraries and sequence TCR repertoires, to increase sequencing depth and limit assay-specific biases. For each donor, CD4 naive and CD4 memory were each run on three plates, CD8 naive on two plates, and CD8 memory on one plate. Per donor, leukapheresis produced somewhere between about 0.94 and 9 billion PBMCs. The study at large found these results: The small number of donors limited the genetic and exposure-history diversity represented. Rarefaction of sorted-subset datasets indicated incomplete sequencing despite the large sequencing depth. Sampling was limited to blood, and TCR repertoires in tissue likely differ from TCR repertoires in blood. Naive subsets generally had larger estimated clonotype richness than memory subsets. Sharing across a few donors was observed for about 5% of naive CD4, 3% to 4% of naive CD8, about 2.3% of memory CD4, and around 0.4% of memory CD8 clonotypes. Compared with non-shared clonotypes, the clonotypes found in all four sorted-subset donors had higher generation probabilities. Pairwise subsampling indicated that sequencing depth was expected to affect the degree of clonotype sharing among donors.

Specimen: naive CD8+ T cells sorted from blood. What the cell subset or site label conveys for this sample: CD45RA+CCR7+. This clonotype originated in a man between 18 and 35 years old in good health. The receptor chain draws on TRBV5-6 and TRBJ1-4; the junction holds 11 bases that match TRBD1. The CDR3 reads as follows: CASSAAGTGGEKLFF. The DNA sequence is TGTGCCAGCAGCGCGGCCGGGACAGGGGGTGAAAAACTGTTTTTT.